Sequencing of this T cell receptor beta chain was carried out in a study of breast tumors, draining lymph nodes, adjacent tissues. This clonotype was recorded at least ten times. Its specificity is not known. MiXCR, run by TCRdb on the multiplex PCR reads, gives a single entry per CDR3 protein. The sample has around 150,000 distinct CDR3 sequences; around a third are singletons. Study-wide findings and caveats: Data only fit, rather than demonstrated, lymph node origin of most tumor T cells. Compared with lymph nodes, tumors were less diverse; compared with nontumor tissue, more. Data fit most tumor T cells coming from lymph node, expanding in tumor.

Breast cancer patients provided tissue from their axillary draining lymph nodes. Germline V gene data show CDR1 as SGHDN and CDR2 as FVKESK. The CDR3 is 14 residues long. Trimming shortened V by 3 bases and J by 2 bases, and 11 bases separated the two germline ends. The sequence derives from a female donor with breast cancer. Some clones in this sample may be carry-over from other donors' samples. The chain couples TRBV14 to TRBJ2-7; D not resolved. What was sequenced was axillary lymph node tissue. DNA for the CDR3: TGTGCCAGCAGCCACTTGTTAGTACCCTACGAGCAGTACTTC. Amino acid sequence: CASSHLLVPYEQYF.